Each of the 30 T cell receptor beta chains below was sequenced from the same sample in a study of radiotherapy plus CTLA-4 blockade in lung cancer. The assay was immunoSEQ multiplex PCR, and TCRdb's table has in-frame clones only and misses some. The table shows approximately 85,000 clones, with over 75% occurring only once. Sample: peripheral blood, taken from a patient treated with radiotherapy plus ipilimumab. The receptors here all came from a human donor with non-small cell lung cancer that progressed on radiotherapy plus ipilimumab.

The chain combines TRBV14 with TRBJ2-3; tentative D call: TRBD2 (6 bases). In germline, CDR1 is SGHDN, CDR2 FVKESK. Trimming cost V 1 base and J 6 bases, with 8 bases left between them. CDR3 length: 13 residues. The CDR3 sequence is CASSQGEVDTQYF. The CDR3 DNA sequence: TGTGCCAGCAGCCAAGGGGAGGTGGATACGCAGTATTTT.

This rearrangement joins TRBV6-5 to TRBJ1-2; D might be TRBD1 (6 bases). V shed 0 bases and J shed 5 bases, with 16 bases lying between them. From germline, CDR1 is MNHEY and CDR2 SVGAGI. The CDR3 runs to 16 residues. CDR3 DNA: TGTGCCAGCAGTTACTCGTCGGTAACCCAGGGGTATGGCTACACCTTC. Translated: CASSYSSVTQGYGYTF.

J is TRBJ2-3 and V is TRBV7-2; 9 bases align to TRBD2. The CDR3 is made up of 15 amino acids. Germline V gene sequence: CDR1 SGHTA, CDR2 FQGNSA. Losses at the gene ends were 3 bases for V and 7 bases for J; bases not matched to a gene: 8. In DNA, the CDR3 is TGTGCCAGCAGCTTGGCGAGCGGGGGGTTGAATACGCAGTATTTT. This translates into CASSLASGGLNTQYF.

This chain links TRBV5-6 with TRBJ2-7; 8 positions agree with TRBD1. J lost 4 bases, V lost 5 bases, and 5 bases had no gene match. The CDR3 sequence is 13 residues long. Germline CDR1 is SGHDT and CDR2 is YYEEEE. CDR3 loop: CASRTGVGYEQYF. The CDR3 nucleotides are TGTGCCAGCAGGACAGGGGTGGGGTACGAGCAGTACTTC.

The rearrangement uses TRBV5-6 and TRBJ2-7; 11 positions agree with TRBD2. This CDR3 is 16 amino acids long. V was pared by 4 bases and J by 1 base, with 7 bases of the junction left unmatched. The germline CDR1 and CDR2 sequences are SGHDT and YYEEEE. The CDR3: CASSHYSGGASYEQYF. In DNA form, the CDR3 reads TGTGCCAGCAGCCATTATAGCGGGGGGGCGTCCTACGAGCAGTACTTC.

The rearrangement links TRBV5-1 to TRBJ1-6, with TRBD1 identical over 9 bases. The CDR3 sequence is 16 residues long. CDR1 and CDR2 from the germline V gene are SGHRS and YFSETQ. V lost 4 bases, J lost 7 bases, and 9 bases stayed unmatched. The CDR3 DNA reads TGCGCCAGCAGCAGGGGGGCCGGGACAGGGAATTCACCCCTCCACTTT. Its translation: CASSRGAGTGNSPLHF.

In this sample, this clone turned up a few times. The chain combines TRBV7-8 with TRBJ1-3, with D possibly TRBD1 on 5 matching bases. Germline lookup yields CDR1 SGHVS and CDR2 FQNEAQ. Between the trimmed V and J ends, which lost 3 bases and 0 bases, there was a span of 12 bases. This CDR3 contains 16 residues. The DNA for the CDR3 is TGTGCCAGCAGCTTCCACACAGGCCTCTCTGGAAACACCATATATTTT. Encoded protein: CASSFHTGLSGNTIYF.

The chain joins TRBV14 to TRBJ2-2; no clear D gene. Germline CDR1 reads SGHDN; CDR2 reads FVKESK. This CDR3 spans 12 amino acids. V lost 0 bases to trimming and J lost 7 bases, with 3 bases between them. The CDR3: CASSQEVGELFF. Here the CDR3 DNA reads TGTGCCAGCAGCCAAGAGGTCGGGGAGCTGTTTTTT.

This chain connects TRBV2 to TRBJ2-7; a weak D match, TRBD2 (6 bases). The ends were cut back, 8 bases at V and 6 bases at J, with 17 bases in the middle. The CDR3 has 13 amino acids. From germline, CDR1 is SNHLY and CDR2 FYNNEI. This CDR3 is CASAGTAQREQYF. DNA of the CDR3: TGTGCCAGCGCCGGGACTGCCCAACGCGAGCAGTACTTC.

V usage is TRBV7-9 and J usage is TRBJ2-3; 9 positions agree with TRBD1. CDR3 length equals 15 residues. CDR1 and CDR2 (germline): SEHNR, FQNEAQ (reference sequence). V lost 5 bases, J lost 6 bases, and 9 bases stayed unmatched. The CDR3 DNA is TGTGCCAGCAGCCCGGGACAGGGAACTAGGGATACGCAGTATTTT. Translated: CASSPGQGTRDTQYF.

The chain recombines TRBV7-2 with TRBJ1-2; 7 bases line up with TRBD1. The CDR3 sequence is 13 residues long. Germline-derived CDR1 and CDR2 are SGHTA and FQGNSA. V dropped 5 bases and J dropped 4; count of bases not matched to a gene: 4. As DNA, the CDR3 is TGTGCCAGCAGCCTAGAGGGGGCCTATGGCTACACCTTC. This sequence encodes CASSLEGAYGYTF.

The genes are TRBV4-2 and TRBJ1-1; 7 bases are a match to TRBD1. This CDR3 region has 15 residues. The V segment lost 2 bases and the J segment 3 bases; nucleotides outside the gene matches: 6. Germline CDR1 and CDR2: LGHNA and YNFKEQ. CDR3 DNA sequence: TGTGCCAGCAGCCAATCGGCGCAGGGGGACACTGAAGCTTTCTTT. It yields the protein CASSQSAQGDTEAFF.

V gene TRBV5-1 combines with J gene TRBJ1-1; 11 nucleotides agree with TRBD1. The CDR3 has 14 residues. The trim removed 4 bases at V and 6 bases at J, leaving 5 bases unmatched. Germline V gene lookup returns CDR1 SGHRS and CDR2 YFSETQ. The CDR3 bases are TGCGCCAGCAGCCAGGACAGGGGGCGCGCTGAAGCTTTCTTT. Translating it yields CASSQDRGRAEAFF.

V and J are TRBV30 and TRBJ2-1; 7 bases map to TRBD2. Germline V gene lookup returns CDR1 GTSNPN and CDR2 SVGIG (reference sequence). This CDR3 spans 15 amino acids. With 0 bases clipped from V and 3 bases from J, the junction kept 5 bases outside the gene matches. This chain's CDR3 is CAWSVGTTNYNEQFF. The CDR3 bases are TGTGCCTGGAGTGTAGGGACTACCAACTACAATGAGCAGTTCTTC. The full variable domain, completed using reference TRBV30 and TRBJ2-1, is SQTIHQWPATLVQPVGSPLSLECTVEGTSNPNLYWYRQAAGRGLQLLFYSVGIGQISSEVPQNLSASRPQDRQFILSSKKLLLSDSGFYLCAWSVGTTNYNEQFFGPGTRLTVL.

The DNA of the CDR3 is TGTGCCAGCTCACTGACAGGGGGTAATGGCTACACCTTC. Translation: CASSLTGGNGYTF. The chain uses TRBV18 and TRBJ1-2, with TRBD1 identical over 9 bases. Trimming cost V 4 bases and J 6 bases; bases outside gene matches: 3. The CDR3 extends over 13 amino acids. Germline V lookup: CDR1 KGHSH, CDR2 LQKENI.

This chain joins TRBV10-3 and TRBJ2-4; D is unresolved. V lost 4 bases and J 6 bases, leaving 7 bases between the germline ends. This CDR3 has 12 residues. CDR1 and CDR2 from the germline V gene are ENHRY and SYGVKD. CDR3: CAISGNRNIQYF. Written as DNA, the CDR3 is TGTGCCATCAGTGGGAACCGAAACATTCAGTACTTC.

The chain employs TRBV27 and TRBJ1-1; perhaps TRBD1 as D (5 bases). V was trimmed by 0 bases and J by 3 bases, leaving 11 bases between them. Looked up from germline, CDR1 is MNHEY and CDR2 is SMNVEV (reference sequence). The CDR3 is made up of 15 amino acids. For the CDR3, the DNA is TGTGCCAGCAGTTTATCCATATGGGGCTACACTGAAGCTTTCTTT. Its protein is CASSLSIWGYTEAFF.

The V gene is TRBV9, the J gene TRBJ2-3; D possibly corresponds to TRBD2 (6 bases). The CDR3 runs to 17 residues. Germline CDR1 is SGDLS and CDR2 is YYNGEE. The V gene lost 0 bases and the J gene lost 1 base, with 15 bases spanning the gap. The CDR3 here is CASSVEGNSGRTDTQYF. Here the CDR3 DNA reads TGTGCCAGCAGCGTAGAAGGCAATAGCGGCCGCACAGATACGCAGTATTTT.

V gene TRBV9 combines with J gene TRBJ2-2; no definite D call. V lost 3 bases and J 5 bases, leaving 5 bases between the germline ends. CDR1 is SGDLS and CDR2 is YYNGEE in the germline V gene. The CDR3 sequence is 12 residues long. The CDR3 region is CASSAGTGELFF. The CDR3 DNA reads TGTGCCAGCAGCGCTGGGACCGGGGAGCTGTTTTTT.

Turning to this clone: This specimen includes other DNA sequences encoding the same CDR3. The V and J genes are TRBV6-6 and TRBJ1-4; D is unclear. The CDR3 length is 11 residues. The germline V gene encodes CDR1 MNHNY and CDR2 SVGAGI (reference sequence). The germline V and J ends were trimmed by 6 bases and 4 bases, with 3 bases remaining between them. In DNA form, the CDR3 reads TGTGCCAGCAGAGGTAATGAAAAACTGTTTTTT. Amino acid sequence: CASRGNEKLFF.

This clone has a handful of counts. The gene calls are TRBV5-8 and TRBJ1-3; maybe TRBD1 (6 bases). Trimming pared 5 bases from V and 7 bases from J, leaving 13 bases between. The CDR3 is 13 amino acids. The germline CDR1 and CDR2 sequences are SGHTS and YDEGEE. The CDR3 loop is CASRTFGGNTIYF. CDR3 nucleotides: TGTGCCAGCAGGACCTTCGGGGGCAACACCATATATTTT.

This chain links TRBV6-1 with TRBJ2-7; 9 bases map to TRBD2. With V trimmed by 5 bases and J by 7 bases, 3 bases remained unmatched. Germline V gene lookup returns CDR1 MNHNS and CDR2 SASEGT. The CDR3 length is 12 residues. For the CDR3, the DNA is TGTGCCAGCAGTACCCTAGCGGGGGAGCAGTACTTC. Translation gives CASSTLAGEQYF.

This chain links TRBV6-5 with TRBJ2-3; 10 positions agree with TRBD2. This CDR3 has 16 residues. Looked up from germline, CDR1 is MNHEY and CDR2 is SVGAGI. Germline trimming cut 2 bases from V and 8 bases from J; bases unmatched to any gene: 10. The CDR3 spells CASSYGSGGGRGTQYF. Here the CDR3 DNA reads TGTGCCAGCAGTTACGGGAGCGGGGGGGGCCGAGGTACGCAGTATTTT.

The chain couples TRBV7-2 to TRBJ2-3, with 9 bases that match TRBD2. Germline lookup yields CDR1 SGHTA and CDR2 FQGNSA. CDR3 length: 17 amino acids. V was clipped by 1 base and J by 4 bases; unmatched bases: 9. CDR3 amino acids: CASSLVGGGASADTQYF. The CDR3 nucleotides are TGTGCCAGCAGCTTAGTGGGCGGGGGGGCCTCGGCAGATACGCAGTATTTT.

The rearrangement uses TRBV7-8 and TRBJ2-4; 9 nucleotides line up with TRBD1. This CDR3 is built from 13 residues. Germline CDR1 is SGHVS and CDR2 is FQNEAQ. V shed 3 bases, J shed 8 bases, and the junction held 2 bases outside the gene matches. The CDR3 DNA reads as TGTGCCAGCAGCTTCCGGGACAGGGACATTCAGTACTTC. Translated, it gives CASSFRDRDIQYF.

This chain connects TRBV4-2 to TRBJ2-1; D tentatively fits TRBD1 or TRBD2 (6 bases each). V lost 0 bases and J lost 7, with 13 bases in between. Germline lookup yields CDR1 LGHNA and CDR2 YNFKEQ. This CDR3 comprises 15 residues. For the CDR3, the DNA is TGTGCCAGCAGCCAAGAAGAGGGGGGTCAGAATGAGCAGTTCTTC. Translated, it gives CASSQEEGGQNEQFF.

The chain uses TRBV5-6 and TRBJ2-5, with D tentatively TRBD1 or TRBD2 (5 bases each). Germline V gene sequence: CDR1 SGHDT, CDR2 YYEEEE. Trimming removed 3 bases from V and 6 bases from J, with 15 bases in between. This CDR3 has 14 residues. The DNA for the CDR3 is TGTGCCAGCAGCTCCCGACAAGGGACCCAGACCCAGTACTTC. Protein sequence: CASSSRQGTQTQYF. Variable domain in full (rest from reference TRBV5-6 and TRBJ2-5): DAGVTQSPTHLIKTRGQQVTLRCSPKSGHDTVSWYQQALGQGPQFIFQYYEEEERQRGNFPDRFSGHQFPNYSSELNVNALLLGDSALYLCASSSRQGTQTQYFGPGTRLLVL.

The chain combines TRBV2 with TRBJ1-2, with 8 bases that match TRBD1. V was clipped by 6 bases and J by 2 bases; unmatched bases: 5. Germline CDR1 reads SNHLY; CDR2 reads FYNNEI. The CDR3 extends over 14 amino acids. CDR3 DNA: TGTGCCAGCAGGAGGACAGGGATGAACTATGGCTACACCTTC. Protein: CASRRTGMNYGYTF.

The CDR3 DNA reads TGTGCCAGCAGCCCCCGCCTATCCGGGGGCACTGAAGCTTTCTTT. This sequence encodes CASSPRLSGGTEAFF. V usage is TRBV9 and J usage is TRBJ1-1; D may be TRBD1 (5 bases). V lost 4 bases and J 4 bases, leaving 17 bases between the germline ends. Germline CDR1 and CDR2: SGDLS and YYNGEE. CDR3 length: 15 residues. Based on the CDR3 plus reference TRBV9 and TRBJ1-1, the full variable domain is DSGVTQTPKHLITATGQRVTLRCSPRSGDLSVYWYQQSLDQGLQFLIQYYNGEERAKGNILERFSAQQFPDLHSELNLSSLELGDSALYFCASSPRLSGGTEAFFGQGTRLTVV.

The chain links TRBV9 to TRBJ1-1; TRBD1 is a possible D gene (6 bases). Looked up from germline, CDR1 is SGDLS and CDR2 is YYNGEE. There are 14 residues in the CDR3. Trimming pared 4 bases from V and 1 base from J, leaving 11 bases between. The CDR3 region is CASSLTTGNTEAFF. The DNA for the CDR3 is TGTGCCAGCAGCCTAACGACAGGGAACACTGAAGCTTTCTTT.